This entry is about one TCR beta chain. What it binds is not known. PCR used 60 Vbeta primers and 13 Jbeta primers. Clones were sequenced by immunoSEQ multiplex PCR, and TCRdb holds only the in-frame ones, with some missing. The sample yields some 200,000 clones, over 80% seen once. This sample is part of a study of cytomegalovirus exposure and HLA in healthy donors. Study findings and constraints: Later, an analysis showed that TCR beta chains associated with HLA were more clonally expanded than others that were equally common. Presence/absence comparisons presumed near-even sequencing depth among donors.

This receptor was taken from a man aged 35 to 55 in good health and CMV-seropositive. Specimen: PBMCs.

The chain's CDR3 is CASSSTGISYEQYF. CDR3 in DNA: TGTGCCAGCAGCTCGACAGGCATATCCTACGAGCAGTACTTC. The V call is TRBV7-9, the J call TRBJ2-7; D may be TRBD1 (6 bases). V lost 4 bases, J lost 1 base, and 11 bases lay in between. The CDR3 runs to 14 residues. Germline CDR1 is SEHNR and CDR2 is FQNEAQ (reference sequence).